These 32 T cell receptor beta chains were sequenced from one sample in a study of early T cells in non-severe SARS-CoV-2 infection. In TCRdb, the 5' RACE reads were re-called with MiXCR into one record per CDR3 protein. The repertoire has roughly 75,000 distinct CDR3 sequences, roughly 9.6% of them found once; the top ten carry 4.5% to 5%. The sequencing sample was made of whole blood. These receptors were taken from an adult who was a healthcare worker with PCR-confirmed SARS-CoV-2 infection or an uninfected control (not recorded which).

This clonotype has just a few counts. V is TRBV27 and J is TRBJ2-7; 8 nucleotides align to TRBD2. This CDR3 region has 13 residues. CDR1 MNHEY and CDR2 SMNVEV come from the germline V gene (reference sequence). J lost 3 bases, V lost 4 bases, and 2 bases had no gene match. CDR3 sequence: CASSSGGGYEQYF. The CDR3 DNA follows: TGTGCCAGCAGTTCCGGGGGGGGCTACGAGCAGTACTTC.

This clonotype is labeled as medium-sized. The rearrangement links TRBV11-1 to TRBJ2-1, with unresolved D. V lost 2 bases and J 0 bases, leaving 11 bases between the germline ends. CDR1 and CDR2 from the germline V gene are SGHAT and FQDESV (reference sequence). This CDR3 has 16 amino acids. The CDR3 DNA reads TGTGCCAGCAGCTTATCCCCGGCTACCTCCTACAATGAGCAGTTCTTC. Protein: CASSLSPATSYNEQFF.

V usage is TRBV6-2 or TRBV6-3 and J usage is TRBJ1-5; 9 nucleotides agree with TRBD1. Per the germline V gene, CDR1 is MNHEY and CDR2 is SVGEGT. V dropped 4 bases and J dropped 5; count of bases not matched to a gene: 6. The CDR3 is 15 residues long. The CDR3 protein is CASSFAGQGDQPQHF. In DNA form, the CDR3 reads TGTGCCAGCAGTTTCGCGGGACAGGGCGATCAGCCCCAGCATTTT.

Ten or more counts support this clonotype. This chain joins TRBV15 and TRBJ1-5, with D uncertain. CDR3 size: 12 residues. The germline gives CDR1 LNHNV, CDR2 YYDKDF (reference sequence). Deletions cut 0 bases from V and 4 bases from J, with 1 base between. CDR3 in amino acids: CATSRENQPQHF. For the CDR3, the DNA is TGTGCCACCAGCAGAGAAAATCAGCCCCAGCATTTT.

The rearrangement joins TRBV5-1 to TRBJ2-4, with a tentative D call TRBD2 (6 bases). CDR3 size: 15 residues. V was clipped by 3 bases and J by 8 bases, with 18 bases between them. Germline V lookup: CDR1 SGHRS, CDR2 YFSETQ. CDR3: CASSSRRTWGDIQYF. Here the CDR3 DNA reads TGCGCCAGCAGCTCCCGGAGGACCTGGGGGGACATTCAGTACTTC.

In its sample, this clonotype was seen a few times. The chain employs TRBV4-2 and TRBJ2-1, with 7 bases identical to TRBD2. The CDR3 has 16 amino acids. From germline, CDR1 is LGHNA and CDR2 YNFKEQ. V lost 0 bases to trimming and J lost 5 bases; unmatched junction nucleotides: 7. The CDR3 loop is CASSQEEREIHNEQFF. CDR3 nucleotides: TGTGCCAGCAGCCAAGAGGAGCGGGAAATCCACAATGAGCAGTTCTTC.

This clonotype has at least ten counts. The chain combines TRBV27 with TRBJ1-6; D is unclear. Looked up from germline, CDR1 is MNHEY and CDR2 is SMNVEV (reference sequence). The CDR3 contains 15 residues. The V and J ends lost 0 bases and 9 bases respectively, with 12 bases between them. As DNA, the CDR3 is TGTGCCAGCAGTTTATCGGTGAATTTGGGTTCACCCCTCCACTTT. Protein product: CASSLSVNLGSPLHF.

This clonotype was observed a few times. The chain has TRBV5-1 and TRBJ2-3; 9 positions agree with TRBD2. Germline CDR1 and CDR2: SGHRS and YFSETQ. J gave up 3 bases and V 6 bases, and 8 bases lay outside the gene matches. The CDR3 totals 15 residues. CDR3 nucleotides: TGCGCCAGCACCGTGGGGCTAGCGGGAACAGATACGCAGTATTTT. Translation: CASTVGLAGTDTQYF.

This clonotype showed up many times. The chain carries TRBV5-6 and TRBJ2-6; D is perhaps TRBD2 (7 bases). Trimming took 3 bases from V and 4 from J, leaving 20 bases between them. CDR3 length equals 18 residues. The V gene's germline CDR1 is SGHDT and CDR2 YYEEEE. In DNA form, the CDR3 reads TGTGCCAGCAGCTCCGCCTTGGGGCGGGGGCCAGGGGCCAACGTCCTGACTTTC. Translating it yields CASSSALGRGPGANVLTF. Full variable domain (remainder filled in from reference TRBV5-6 and TRBJ2-6): DAGVTQSPTHLIKTRGQQVTLRCSPKSGHDTVSWYQQALGQGPQFIFQYYEEEERQRGNFPDRFSGHQFPNYSSELNVNALLLGDSALYLCASSSALGRGPGANVLTFGAGSRLTVL.

There are a few counts of this clonotype. The CDR3 DNA sequence: TGTGCCAGCGCCATCTCCGTGGAGACCCAGTACTTC. This codes for CASAISVETQYF. The chain links TRBV11-2 to TRBJ2-5; no clear D gene. CDR3 size: 12 residues. V shed 8 bases and J shed 5 bases, with 12 bases lying between them. Germline loops: CDR1 SGHAT, CDR2 FQNNGV.

The chain is built from TRBV7-9 and TRBJ2-5; a possible D gene is TRBD2 (5 bases). Germline V lookup: CDR1 SEHNR, CDR2 FQNEAQ (reference sequence). This CDR3 region has 13 residues. Trimming took 5 bases from V and 1 from J, leaving 8 bases between them. DNA for the CDR3: TGTGCCAGCAGCAGAGCGGTCCAAGAGACCCAGTACTTC. Translated: CASSRAVQETQYF.

With respect to this clonotype: With a much larger clone just one base away, this may be a read error. V is TRBV7-9 and J is TRBJ2-1; TRBD2 matches at 15 bases. Germline CDR1 and CDR2: SEHNR and FQNEAQ (reference sequence). This CDR3 is 15 amino acids long. This chain's CDR3 is CSSSSGLAGGVEQFF. The CDR3 DNA sequence: TGTTCCAGCAGCTCGGGACTAGCGGGAGGCGTTGAGCAGTTCTTC. Complete variable domain (other parts from reference TRBV7-9 and TRBJ2-1): DTGVSQNPRHKITKRGQNVTFRCDPISEHNRLYWYRQTLGQGPEFLTYFQNEAQLEKSRLLSDRFSAERPKGSFSTLEIQRTEQGDSAMYLCSSSSGLAGGVEQFFGPGTRLTVL.

This sequence joins TRBV6-5 and TRBJ2-1; no clear D gene. CDR3 size: 11 residues. V lost 4 bases to trimming and J lost 7 bases, with 5 bases between them. Germline lookup yields CDR1 MNHEY and CDR2 SVGAGI. CDR3 bases: TGTGCCAGCAGTTGGGGTAATGAGCAGTTCTTC. This translates into CASSWGNEQFF.

There are a few counts of this clonotype. The chain couples TRBV12-3 or TRBV12-4 to TRBJ2-5; 8 nucleotides agree with TRBD1. After removal of 5 bases from V and 2 bases from J, the junction contained 7 bases not matched to a gene. CDR3 size: 15 residues. CDR3 protein: CASSRQGQAQETQYF. The CDR3 nucleotides read TGTGCCAGCAGTCGACAGGGACAGGCACAAGAGACCCAGTACTTC.

This clonotype has a count of ten or more. The chain recombines TRBV20-1 with TRBJ2-6, with D uncertain. Germline CDR1 DFQATT, CDR2 SNEGSKA (reference sequence). The CDR3 has 16 amino acids. V was shortened by 0 bases and J by 0 bases, with 9 bases between the two germline ends. CDR3 loop: CSARDPYYSGANVLTF. Written as DNA, the CDR3 is TGCAGTGCTAGAGACCCATATTACTCTGGGGCCAACGTCCTGACTTTC.

This clonotype has at least ten counts. The chain has TRBV11-2 and TRBJ2-1, with D maybe TRBD2 (5 bases). V was shortened by 5 bases and J by 9 bases, with 14 bases between the two germline ends. Germline V gene lookup returns CDR1 SGHAT and CDR2 FQNNGV. CDR3 length: 13 residues. The CDR3 DNA reads as TGTGCCAGCAGCCTAACCGGGGTGCGTGAGCAGTTCTTC. It is translated as CASSLTGVREQFF.

This clonotype was detected many times. This sequence joins TRBV3-1 and TRBJ2-5, with TRBD2 identical over 7 bases. The CDR3 contains 15 residues. The trim removed 2 bases at V and 4 bases at J, leaving 7 bases unmatched. Germline V gives CDR1 LGHDT, CDR2 YNNKEL (reference sequence). CDR3 region: CASSQSGTNRETQYF. DNA of the CDR3: TGTGCCAGCAGCCAATCCGGGACTAACCGAGAGACCCAGTACTTC.

The gene calls are TRBV28 and TRBJ1-2; 9 positions match TRBD1. The V gene end was trimmed by 6 bases and the J gene end by 2 bases; junction bases not matched to a gene: 4. This CDR3 is built from 14 residues. The germline CDR1 and CDR2 sequences are MDHEN and SYDVKM. CDR3 residues: CASSGDRGNYGYTF. The CDR3 bases are TGTGCCAGCAGCGGAGACAGGGGGAACTATGGCTACACCTTC.

This sequence joins TRBV4-1 and TRBJ2-1; D unclear. The CDR3 consists of 14 residues. Per the germline V gene, CDR1 is MGHRA and CDR2 is YSYEKL. The germline V and J ends were trimmed by 1 base and 3 bases, with 7 bases remaining between them. The CDR3 region is CASSQVLVYNEQFF. As DNA, the CDR3 is TGCGCCAGCAGCCAAGTTTTGGTCTACAATGAGCAGTTCTTC.

Many counts were recorded for this clonotype. The rearrangement uses TRBV25-1 and TRBJ2-7; 7 nucleotides align to TRBD2. After removal of 5 bases from V and 2 bases from J, the junction contained 9 bases not matched to a gene. This CDR3 has 15 residues. The V gene's germline CDR1 is MGHDK and CDR2 SYGVNS. CDR3 sequence: CASSPSNRGAYEQYF. CDR3 nucleotides: TGTGCCAGCAGTCCTAGTAATCGGGGGGCCTACGAGCAGTACTTC.

This clonotype has a count of ten or more. The chain uses TRBV20-1 and TRBJ2-1; TRBD2 matches at 10 bases. Germline assignment: CDR1 DFQATT and CDR2 SNEGSKA (reference sequence). V lost 5 bases and J lost 8; bases outside the gene matches: 3. The CDR3 extends over 12 amino acids. Here the CDR3 reads CSALGLADEQFF. The CDR3 region has the DNA TGCAGTGCTCTTGGACTAGCGGATGAGCAGTTCTTC.

This clonotype was found a few times. The rearrangement joins TRBV5-5 to TRBJ1-1; D uncertain. Trimming took off 4 bases at V and 1 base at J, with 8 bases between the two ends. The CDR3 loop spans 13 amino acids. Germline V gives CDR1 SGHKS, CDR2 YYEKEE (reference sequence). CDR3 nucleotides: TGTGCCAGCAGCCAGACAAGGAACACTGAAGCTTTCTTT. Translation gives CASSQTRNTEAFF.

This clonotype was counted a few times. This chain connects TRBV28 to TRBJ2-7; D is uncertain. The CDR3 length is 14 residues. Per germline, CDR1 MDHEN and CDR2 SYDVKM. V lost 7 bases and J 0 bases, leaving 13 bases between the germline ends. CDR3 in amino acids: CASKPGGSSYEQYF. CDR3 in DNA: TGTGCCAGCAAGCCGGGCGGATCCTCCTACGAGCAGTACTTC.

This chain joins TRBV29-1 and TRBJ2-3; D is unresolved. The V and J ends lost 6 bases and 1 base respectively, with 5 bases between them. The CDR3 has 11 amino acids. Germline-derived CDR1 and CDR2 are SQVTM and ANQGSEA. Here the CDR3 DNA reads TGCAGCGTGGTGGGCACAGATACGCAGTATTTT. Protein product: CSVVGTDTQYF.

The CDR3 coding sequence is TGCGCCAGCAGCTTGCACGAGCAGTACTTC. Translating gives CASSLHEQYF. The chain links TRBV5-1 to TRBJ2-7; D gene ambiguous. The CDR3 runs to 10 residues. V lost 1 base to trimming and J lost 5 bases, with 1 base between them. Per the germline V gene, CDR1 is SGHRS and CDR2 is YFSETQ. The full variable domain, with the rest looked up from reference TRBV5-1 and TRBJ2-7, is KAGVTQTPRYLIKTRGQQVTLSCSPISGHRSVSWYQQTPGQGLQFLFEYFSETQRNKGNFPGRFSGRQFSNSRSEMNVSTLELGDSALYLCASSLHEQYFGPGTRLTVT.

The chain has TRBV11-2 and TRBJ1-2; 7 nucleotides line up with TRBD1. V trimming: 3 bases; J trimming: 1 base; junction bases outside the gene matches: 5. From germline, CDR1 is SGHAT and CDR2 FQNNGV. The CDR3 totals 15 residues. CDR3 loop: CASSLGQNINYGYTF. CDR3 nucleotide sequence: TGTGCCAGCAGCTTGGGACAGAATATTAACTATGGCTACACCTTC.

In its sample, this clonotype was seen many times. The rearrangement uses TRBV6-2 or TRBV6-3 and TRBJ2-7, with 8 bases fitting TRBD2. Germline CDR1 MNHEY, CDR2 SVGEGT. Losses at the gene ends were 10 bases for V and 3 bases for J; bases not matched to a gene: 8. The CDR3 length is 13 residues. CDR3 sequence: CATERELFYEQYF. CDR3 sequence (DNA): TGTGCCACCGAGCGGGAGTTATTCTACGAGCAGTACTTC.

This clonotype was detected many times. The gene calls are TRBV19 and TRBJ1-2; 9 nucleotides match TRBD1. The length of the CDR3 is 14 residues. CDR1 and CDR2 (germline): LNHDA, SQIVND (reference sequence). V lost 5 bases, J lost 5 bases, and 6 bases stayed unmatched. The CDR3 nucleotides are TGTGCCAGTAGTGTCGACAGGGGGTATTATGGCTACACCTTC. The encoded protein is CASSVDRGYYGYTF.

The chain employs TRBV30 and TRBJ2-7, with D tentatively TRBD2 (6 bases). Trimming pared 5 bases from V and 7 bases from J, leaving 21 bases between. This CDR3 has 14 residues. CDR1 is GTSNPN and CDR2 is SVGIG in the germline V gene (reference sequence). The CDR3 nucleotides are TGTGCCTGGGGATACGCCGGGAGAAAAGGGGAGCAGTACTTC. Amino acids: CAWGYAGRKGEQYF.

Ten or more counts support this clonotype. The V gene is TRBV18, the J gene TRBJ2-1; 8 bases match TRBD1. CDR1 and CDR2 (germline): KGHSH, LQKENI. This CDR3 has 16 residues. J lost 4 bases, V lost 6 bases, and 11 bases had no gene match. The CDR3 nucleotides read TGTGCCAGCTCTCCCGGGACAGGCGGGATTTACAATGAGCAGTTCTTC. Protein product: CASSPGTGGIYNEQFF.

About this clonotype: One end of the junction does not line up with germline, which may come from a read error. The CDR3 nucleotides read TGTGCCAGCAGCCGCACGACAGGGAACCCCGGGGAGCTGTTTTTT. Translation: CASSRTTGNPGELFF. The chain uses TRBV5-4 and TRBJ2-2, with 7 bases lining up with TRBD1. This CDR3 has 15 residues. The germline V gene encodes CDR1 SGHNT and CDR2 YYREEE (reference sequence).

This clonotype was detected only a few times. The V call is TRBV7-8, the J call TRBJ1-4, with 8 positions matching TRBD1. The germline V gene has CDR1 SGHVS and CDR2 FQNEAQ. J gave up 3 bases and V 5 bases, and 2 bases lay outside the gene matches. The CDR3 is 14 residues long. Here the CDR3 DNA reads TGTGCCAGCAGCCGGACAGGGCCTAATGAAAAACTGTTTTTT. Protein: CASSRTGPNEKLFF.